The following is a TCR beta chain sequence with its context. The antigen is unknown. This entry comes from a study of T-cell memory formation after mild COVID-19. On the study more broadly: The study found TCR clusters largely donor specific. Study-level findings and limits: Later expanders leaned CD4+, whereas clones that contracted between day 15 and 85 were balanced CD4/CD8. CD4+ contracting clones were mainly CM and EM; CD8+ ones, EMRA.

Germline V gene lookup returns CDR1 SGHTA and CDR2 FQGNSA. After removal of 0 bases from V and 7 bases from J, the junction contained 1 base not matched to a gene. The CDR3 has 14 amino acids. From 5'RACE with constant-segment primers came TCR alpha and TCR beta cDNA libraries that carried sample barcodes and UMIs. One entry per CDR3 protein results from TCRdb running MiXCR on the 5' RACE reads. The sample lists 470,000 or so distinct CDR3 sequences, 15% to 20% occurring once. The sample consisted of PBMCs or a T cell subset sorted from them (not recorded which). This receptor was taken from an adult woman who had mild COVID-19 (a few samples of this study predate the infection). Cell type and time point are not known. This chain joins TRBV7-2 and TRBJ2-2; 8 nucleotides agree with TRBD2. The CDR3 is CASSLASGVGELFF. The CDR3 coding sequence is TGTGCCAGCAGCTTAGCTAGCGGGGTCGGGGAGCTGTTTTTT.